These T cell receptor beta chains were read from a single sample in a study of blood T cells in healthy people across ages. Via MiXCR, TCRdb re-called the 5' RACE reads, giving one row per CDR3 protein. The profile shows some 850,000 distinct CDR3 sequences, more than 25% of them singletons. The same data also went into a second study, on T cells of mothers and their children.

Sequenced: blood. These receptors all stem from a boy between 10 and 17 years old in good health. CDR3s include the opening cysteine and the closing phenylalanine or tryptophan. A D gene is named only where the DNA matches it firmly. Clone size, where shown, is once, few, many, or a class for clones that have expanded.

clone size,D gene,V gene,J gene,CDR3 DNA,CDR3 protein
few,TRBD2,TRBV6-2/TRBV6-3,TRBJ2-1,TGTGCCAGCAGCCCACTAGCGGGCCTAAATTACAATGAGCAGTTCTTC,CASSPLAGLNYNEQFF
NA,TRBD1,TRBV7-9,TRBJ1-6,TGTGCCAGCAGCTTACAGGGGGCGAATGAAGGTTCACCCCTCCACTTT,CASSLQGANEGSPLHF
NA,NA,TRBV29-1,TRBJ1-1,TGCAGCGTCCATCAGACGGACACTGAAGCTTTCTTT,CSVHQTDTEAFF
NA,TRBD2,TRBV7-2,TRBJ2-7,TGTGCCAGCAGTCTAACGGGGACTAGCGGGGAAACGTACTTC,CASSLTGTSGETYF
few,TRBD1,TRBV28,TRBJ1-4,TGTGCCATTTCCGGGACAGCAAATGAAAAACTGTTTTTT,CAISGTANEKLFF
few,NA,TRBV9,TRBJ1-4,TGTGCCAGCAGCGTATTTGGAGCAACTAATGAAAAACTGTTTTTT,CASSVFGATNEKLFF
few,NA,TRBV6-1,TRBJ2-3,TGTGCCAGCAGACTACCCGGGTTCACGTTT,CASRLPGFTF
NA,TRBD1,TRBV5-1,TRBJ1-1,TGCGCCAGCAGTGTGACAGGGGTTGGGAACACTGAAGCTTTCTTT,CASSVTGVGNTEAFF
NA,NA,TRBV4-3,TRBJ1-2,TGCGCCAGCAGCCAAGGGGGCTCACCCTATGGCTACACCTTC,CASSQGGSPYGYTF
few,NA,TRBV5-1,TRBJ2-7,TGCGCCAGCAGCTTGGCTTCAGGTTCGGGGGAGCAGTACTTC,CASSLASGSGEQYF
few,NA,TRBV7-9,TRBJ1-1,TGTGCCAGCAGCTTCTCAGGTGCGAACACTGAAGCTTTCTTT,CASSFSGANTEAFF
few,TRBD2,TRBV18,TRBJ2-1,TGTGCCAGCTCACCACCCCGGGGGGGAATGCCGGGGACCTACAATGAGCAGTTCTTC,CASSPPRGGMPGTYNEQFF
NA,TRBD2,TRBV3-1,TRBJ2-7,TGTGCCAGCAGGGGGACTAGCGGGGGGGGACCCCCCTACGAGCAGTACTTC,CASRGTSGGGPPYEQYF
NA,TRBD1,TRBV27,TRBJ1-2,TGTGCCAGCAGTCCTAAGGCCGGACAGGGTGTGGGCTACACCTTC,CASSPKAGQGVGYTF
NA,TRBD1,TRBV13,TRBJ1-1,TGTGCCAGCAGCTATAGGGACAGGGCCCCCAACACTGAAGCTTTCTTT,CASSYRDRAPNTEAFF
few,TRBD1,TRBV29-1,TRBJ1-2,TGCAGCGTTGCCAGACAGGGTGAGGGCACCTTC,CSVARQGEGTF
few,NA,TRBV21-1,TRBJ2-6,TGTGCCAGCAGGTTCAGGGTTTCTGGGGCCAACGTCCTGACTTTC,CASRFRVSGANVLTF
once,NA,TRBV5-1,TRBJ2-7,TGCGCCAGCAGCTTGGGTGGCGCAGGGGGGAACTACGAGCAGTACTTC,CASSLGGAGGNYEQYF
few,TRBD1,TRBV7-9,TRBJ2-2,TGTGCCAGGGGGACAGACACCGGGGAGCTGTTTTTT,CARGTDTGELFF
NA,NA,TRBV4-1,TRBJ1-2,TGCGCCAGCAGCCCCTATTGGACCGACTTCCAAGCGGGAACCTTC,CASSPYWTDFQAGTF
NA,TRBD2,TRBV2,TRBJ2-2,TGTGCCAGCAGTGAAAGAAGCGGGGGGGCTGGCGGGGAGCTGTTTTTT,CASSERSGGAGGELFF
NA,NA,TRBV12-3/TRBV12-4,TRBJ1-6,TGTGCCAGCAGCCCCACGGGGATCACACCCCTCCACTTT,CASSPTGITPLHF
few,NA,TRBV30,TRBJ2-5,TGTGCCTGGAGTGTACCCCGGCAGGGTAAGGAGACCCAGTACTTC,CAWSVPRQGKETQYF
NA,NA,TRBV5-1,TRBJ2-7,TGCGCCAGCAGCTTGGAAGACAACTCCTACGAGCAGTACTTC,CASSLEDNSYEQYF
NA,TRBD1,TRBV5-4,TRBJ1-6,TGTGCCAGCAGCGGACAGGGTTGGTCACCCCTCCACTTT,CASSGQGWSPLHF
many,NA,TRBV7-9,TRBJ2-5,TGTGCCAGCAGCTTGGGGGGAGCCCAAGAGACCCAGTACTTC,CASSLGGAQETQYF
once,NA,TRBV4-2,TRBJ1-2,TGTGCCAGCAGCCAAGACCTCTCTCATCTGGCGCGGGACTATGGCTACACCTTC,CASSQDLSHLARDYGYTF
few,TRBD2,TRBV5-1,TRBJ2-3,TGCGCCAGCAGCTTGTCTTTTGAAGCGGGGGCCTCTGGAGATACGCAGTATTTT,CASSLSFEAGASGDTQYF
NA,NA,TRBV12-3/TRBV12-4,TRBJ1-2,TGTGCCAGCAGTTTGAGGAATGTCCCTATCGGCTACACCTTC,CASSLRNVPIGYTF
few,TRBD1,TRBV5-5,TRBJ2-7,TGTGCCAGCAGCCAAGGAGGGACAGGCTACGAGCAGTACTTC,CASSQGGTGYEQYF
NA,NA,TRBV7-2,TRBJ2-2,TGTGCCAGCAGCTTAGCCGGGCCTTCGAACACCGGGGAGCTGTTTTTT,CASSLAGPSNTGELFF
many,NA,TRBV5-1,TRBJ2-5,TGTGCCAGCAGTTTTGAGGGGGGCGAGACCCAGTACTTC,CASSFEGGETQYF
NA,TRBD2,TRBV29-1,TRBJ2-7,TGCAGCGCAACTAGCGGGGGACTTACCGAATACGAGCAGTACTTC,CSATSGGLTEYEQYF
NA,NA,TRBV10-3,TRBJ2-5,TGTGCCATCAGTGAACCCCCTCAAGAGACCCAGTACTTC,CAISEPPQETQYF
NA,TRBD2,TRBV20-1,TRBJ2-1,TGCAGTGCTAGACTAGCGGATCTGATCCCTAGCTCCTACAATGAGCAGTTCTTC,CSARLADLIPSSYNEQFF
many,TRBD1,TRBV7-2,TRBJ2-5,TGCGCCAGCAGCTCACCGGGACAGCAAGAGACCCAGTACTTC,CASSSPGQQETQYF
NA,NA,TRBV6-4,TRBJ2-5,TGTGCCAGCAGTGACTCCTTAACGGGGGCGCCTCACTTC,CASSDSLTGAPHF
few,TRBD2,TRBV27,TRBJ2-5,TGTGCCAGCAGTTTACTAGCGGGGCATCAAGAGACCCAGTACTTC,CASSLLAGHQETQYF
NA,NA,TRBV7-3,TRBJ2-6,TGTGCCAGCAGCTTACGGGGGACCGACTACTCTGGGGCCAACGTCCTGACTTTC,CASSLRGTDYSGANVLTF
few,NA,TRBV7-8,TRBJ2-1,TGTGCCAGCAGAACCCTAGGCAATGAGCAGTTCTTC,CASRTLGNEQFF
NA,NA,TRBV14,TRBJ2-7,TGTGCCAGCAGCCATATCCCCGGGTCCTACGAGCAGTACTTC,CASSHIPGSYEQYF